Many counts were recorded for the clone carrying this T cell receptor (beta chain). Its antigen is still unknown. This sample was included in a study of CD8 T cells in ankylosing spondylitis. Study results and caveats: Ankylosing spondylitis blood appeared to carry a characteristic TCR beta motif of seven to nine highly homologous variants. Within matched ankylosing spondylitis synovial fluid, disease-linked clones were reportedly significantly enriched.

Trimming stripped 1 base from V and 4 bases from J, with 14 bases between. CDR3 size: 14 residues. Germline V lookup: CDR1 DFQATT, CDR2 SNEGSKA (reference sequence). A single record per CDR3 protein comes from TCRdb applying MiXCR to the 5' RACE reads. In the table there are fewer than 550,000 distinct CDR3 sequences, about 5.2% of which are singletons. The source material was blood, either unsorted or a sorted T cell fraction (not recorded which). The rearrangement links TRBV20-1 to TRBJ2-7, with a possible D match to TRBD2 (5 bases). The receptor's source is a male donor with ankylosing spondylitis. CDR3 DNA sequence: TGCAGTGCTAGAGCGGGCGGGCAGACTTACGAGCAGTACTTC. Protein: CSARAGGQTYEQYF.